This TCR beta chain was identified during a study of T cell changes during pregnancy in multiple sclerosis. Clones were sequenced by immunoSEQ multiplex PCR, and TCRdb holds only the in-frame ones, with some missing. The table records about 22,000 clones, over 85% of them present only once. This CDR3 has 12 residues. Germline CDR1 is MDHEN and CDR2 is SYDVKM. Trimming pared 5 bases from V and 7 bases from J, leaving 11 bases between. This sample comprised CD8+ T cells from peripheral blood mononuclear cells, obtained in the third trimester of pregnancy. The rearrangement uses TRBV28 and TRBJ1-2; D uncertain. The sequence derives from a female donor with multiple sclerosis, enrolled in a pregnancy study. The CDR3 here is CASSRGIGGYTF. CDR3 coding DNA: TGTGCCAGCAGTCGAGGGATAGGTGGCTACACCTTC.